A selection of T cell receptor beta chains follows, all from one sample in a study of T cell repertoires in cytomegalovirus infection. TCRdb fed the reads into MiXCR, producing one record per CDR3 protein. The sample records nearly 700,000 distinct CDR3 sequences, roughly a third being singletons. No antigen has been assigned to these receptors. Material: cultured PBMCs, obtained from culture after CMV antigen stimulation. These receptors originate from a human donor in good health (CMV status not recorded). Some clones in this sample may be carry-over from other donors' samples. The CDR3 runs from the conserved cysteine through the conserved F or W. The D gene is left open where the match is weak.

v_gene: TRBV6-1; j_gene: TRBJ1-6; d_gene: -; CDR3aa: CASSDFGENSPLHF
v_gene: TRBV12-3/TRBV12-4; j_gene: TRBJ2-7; d_gene: -; CDR3aa: CASSLGPYYEQYF
v_gene: TRBV7-9; j_gene: TRBJ2-5; d_gene: -; CDR3aa: CASSMPGWQETQYF
v_gene: TRBV4-3; j_gene: TRBJ1-6; d_gene: -; CDR3aa: CASSHSLGKGNSPLHF
v_gene: TRBV11-1; j_gene: TRBJ1-6; d_gene: TRBD1; CDR3aa: CASRVGTGHSPLHF
v_gene: TRBV4-3; j_gene: TRBJ1-5; d_gene: -; CDR3aa: CASSQVQWDQPQHF
v_gene: TRBV5-6; j_gene: TRBJ1-2; d_gene: TRBD1; CDR3aa: CASSTGGIGYTF
v_gene: TRBV7-2; j_gene: TRBJ2-3; d_gene: -; CDR3aa: CASSQMGDTQYF
v_gene: TRBV28; j_gene: TRBJ2-7; d_gene: -; CDR3aa: CASTPDGFYEQYF
v_gene: TRBV7-9; j_gene: TRBJ2-6; d_gene: TRBD1; CDR3aa: CASSPDRARSGANVLTF
v_gene: TRBV2; j_gene: TRBJ2-1; d_gene: TRBD2; CDR3aa: CASRTSGRAASEQFF
v_gene: TRBV11-2; j_gene: TRBJ1-1; d_gene: -; CDR3aa: CASSTDRNTEAFF
v_gene: TRBV5-1; j_gene: TRBJ2-7; d_gene: TRBD1; CDR3aa: CASSLTRQGVHEQYF
v_gene: TRBV7-9; j_gene: TRBJ1-6; d_gene: -; CDR3aa: CASSLLTSPLHF
v_gene: TRBV6-1; j_gene: TRBJ1-4; d_gene: TRBD1; CDR3aa: CASSEWDRRANEKLFF
v_gene: TRBV10-3; j_gene: TRBJ2-3; d_gene: -; CDR3aa: CAIGLPGNPDTQYF
v_gene: TRBV7-2; j_gene: TRBJ2-7; d_gene: -; CDR3aa: CASSLTRGSYEQYF
v_gene: TRBV11-3; j_gene: TRBJ2-1; d_gene: TRBD1; CDR3aa: CASSLGTGTGEQFF
v_gene: TRBV7-8; j_gene: TRBJ1-6; d_gene: -; CDR3aa: CASSLAQGRGDSPLHF
v_gene: TRBV27; j_gene: TRBJ2-5; d_gene: TRBD2; CDR3aa: CASSSILAGEQETQYF
v_gene: TRBV7-2; j_gene: TRBJ2-2; d_gene: -; CDR3aa: CASSLMGGGSAGELFF
v_gene: TRBV7-8; j_gene: TRBJ2-1; d_gene: TRBD2; CDR3aa: CASSGLLAGENNEQFF
v_gene: TRBV12-3/TRBV12-4; j_gene: TRBJ2-7; d_gene: TRBD2; CDR3aa: CASSSASGGTTRSYEQYF
v_gene: TRBV29-1; j_gene: TRBJ2-3; d_gene: TRBD2; CDR3aa: CSVEASGSSTDTQYF
v_gene: TRBV7-8; j_gene: TRBJ1-5; d_gene: TRBD1; CDR3aa: CASSSTGTGAYQPQHF
v_gene: TRBV20-1; j_gene: TRBJ2-3; d_gene: -; CDR3aa: CSARDQGTTDTQYF
v_gene: TRBV4-1; j_gene: TRBJ1-5; d_gene: -; CDR3aa: CASSQGYQALLGGRKRFNQPQHF
v_gene: TRBV10-3; j_gene: TRBJ2-1; d_gene: TRBD2; CDR3aa: CAISATSGSLLNEQFF
v_gene: TRBV7-8; j_gene: TRBJ2-7; d_gene: TRBD1; CDR3aa: CASSQGGQGIYEQYF
v_gene: TRBV4-2; j_gene: TRBJ1-2; d_gene: -; CDR3aa: CASSPGPTPNYGYTF
v_gene: TRBV7-2; j_gene: TRBJ2-1; d_gene: -; CDR3aa: CASSSGLSSYNEQFF
v_gene: TRBV30; j_gene: TRBJ2-3; d_gene: -; CDR3aa: CAWTPFDSFRPDTQYF
v_gene: TRBV18; j_gene: TRBJ2-7; d_gene: TRBD1; CDR3aa: CASSLGGRDYEQYF
v_gene: TRBV27; j_gene: TRBJ2-4; d_gene: -; CDR3aa: CASSSALAKNIQYF
v_gene: TRBV7-8; j_gene: TRBJ2-7; d_gene: -; CDR3aa: CASSSPRGSDEQYF
v_gene: TRBV7-2; j_gene: TRBJ2-1; d_gene: -; CDR3aa: CASIRPPGLYNEQFF
v_gene: TRBV7-2; j_gene: TRBJ2-3; d_gene: -; CDR3aa: CASRDRGGLSTDTQYF
v_gene: TRBV6-4; j_gene: TRBJ2-7; d_gene: TRBD1; CDR3aa: CASSESGQEDEQYF
v_gene: TRBV10-3; j_gene: TRBJ1-3; d_gene: -; CDR3aa: CAISAVLPASSGNTIYF
v_gene: TRBV19; j_gene: TRBJ1-5; d_gene: -; CDR3aa: CASSIGSLKGRNQPQHF
v_gene: TRBV7-6; j_gene: TRBJ2-7; d_gene: TRBD1; CDR3aa: CASSSTGKVWQYF
v_gene: TRBV27; j_gene: TRBJ2-1; d_gene: -; CDR3aa: CASSPTVSFEQFF
v_gene: TRBV12-3/TRBV12-4; j_gene: TRBJ1-1; d_gene: TRBD1; CDR3aa: CASSFGDRRPEAFF